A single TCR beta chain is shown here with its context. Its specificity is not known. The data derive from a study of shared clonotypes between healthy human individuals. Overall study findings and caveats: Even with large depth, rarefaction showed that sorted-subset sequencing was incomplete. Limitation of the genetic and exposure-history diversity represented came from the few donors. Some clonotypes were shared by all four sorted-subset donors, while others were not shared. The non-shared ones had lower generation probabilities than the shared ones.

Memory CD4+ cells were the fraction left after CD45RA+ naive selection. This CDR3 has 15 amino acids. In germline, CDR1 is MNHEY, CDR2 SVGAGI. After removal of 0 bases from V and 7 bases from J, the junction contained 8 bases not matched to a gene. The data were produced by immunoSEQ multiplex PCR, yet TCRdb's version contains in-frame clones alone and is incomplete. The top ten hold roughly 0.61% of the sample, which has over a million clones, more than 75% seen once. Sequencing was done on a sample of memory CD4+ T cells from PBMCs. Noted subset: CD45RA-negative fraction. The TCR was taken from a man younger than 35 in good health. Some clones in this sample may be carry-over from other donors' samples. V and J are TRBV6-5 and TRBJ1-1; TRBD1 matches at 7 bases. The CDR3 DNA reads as TGTGCCAGCAGTTACTCTTGGCAGGGGGTCAATGAAGCTTTCTTT. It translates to CASSYSWQGVNEAFF.